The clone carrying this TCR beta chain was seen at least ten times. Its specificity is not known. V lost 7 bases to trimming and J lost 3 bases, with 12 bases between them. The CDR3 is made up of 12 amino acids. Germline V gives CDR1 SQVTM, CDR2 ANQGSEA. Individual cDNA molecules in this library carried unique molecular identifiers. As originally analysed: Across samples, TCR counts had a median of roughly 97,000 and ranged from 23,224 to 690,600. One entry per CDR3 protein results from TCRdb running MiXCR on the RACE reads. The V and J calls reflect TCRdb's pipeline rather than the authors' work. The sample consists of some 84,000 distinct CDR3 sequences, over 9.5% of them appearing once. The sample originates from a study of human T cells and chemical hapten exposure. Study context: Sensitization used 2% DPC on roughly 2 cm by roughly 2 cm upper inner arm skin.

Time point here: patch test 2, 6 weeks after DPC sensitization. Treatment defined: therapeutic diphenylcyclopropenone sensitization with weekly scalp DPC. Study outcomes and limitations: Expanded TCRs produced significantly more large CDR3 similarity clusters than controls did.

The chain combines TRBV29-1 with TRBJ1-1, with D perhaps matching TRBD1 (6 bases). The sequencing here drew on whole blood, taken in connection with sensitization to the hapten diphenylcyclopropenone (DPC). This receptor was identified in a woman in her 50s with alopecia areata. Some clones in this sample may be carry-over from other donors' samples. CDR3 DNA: TGCAGCGGGGGACATGGAGACACTGAAGCTTTCTTT. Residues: CSGGHGDTEAFF.